This T cell receptor (beta chain) was recorded in a study of T cell responses to AZD1222 COVID-19 vaccine. Second doses were pooled across both intervals (about 4 or about 12 weeks). Germline values: CDR1 MDHEN, CDR2 SYDVKM. V lost 8 bases to trimming and J lost 1 base, with 6 bases between them. The CDR3 runs to 11 residues. Only in-frame clones appear in the TCRdb table, and some are missing; sequencing was by immunoSEQ multiplex PCR. This sample yields tens of thousands of clones, of which under 95% are seen a single time; roughly 5.1% belongs to the top ten. This TCR derives from an adult who received the AZD1222 COVID-19 vaccine. This specimen consisted of peripheral blood, obtained 28 days after the second AZD1222 dose. This chain links TRBV28 with TRBJ2-7, with unresolved D. This CDR3 is CASERSYEQYF. CDR3 nucleotide sequence: TGTGCCAGCGAGAGGTCCTACGAGCAGTACTTC. The variable domain in full, with the rest retrieved from reference TRBV28 and TRBJ2-7, is DVKVTQSSRYLVKRTGEKVFLECVQDMDHENMFWYRQDPGLGLRLIYFSYDVKMKEKGDIPEGYSVSREKKERFSLILESASTNQTSMYLCASERSYEQYFGPGTRLTVT.